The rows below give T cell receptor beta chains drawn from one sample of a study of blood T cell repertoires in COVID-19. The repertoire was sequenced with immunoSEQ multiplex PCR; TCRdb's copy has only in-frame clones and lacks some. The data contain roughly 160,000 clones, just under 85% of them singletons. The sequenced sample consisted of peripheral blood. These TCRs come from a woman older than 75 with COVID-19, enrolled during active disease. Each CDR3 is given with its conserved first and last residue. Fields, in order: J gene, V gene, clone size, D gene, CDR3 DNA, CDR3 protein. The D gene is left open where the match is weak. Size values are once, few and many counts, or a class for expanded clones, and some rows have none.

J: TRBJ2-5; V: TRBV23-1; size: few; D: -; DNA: TGCGCCAGCAGTCAAATCTACTCGGCCGACAGACAAGAGACCCAGTACTTC; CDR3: CASSQIYSADRQETQYF
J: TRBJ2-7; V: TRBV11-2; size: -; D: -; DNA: TGTGCCAGCAGCTTAGCGCGGAGACAGGTCCTAAGTAAATCGTACGAGCAGTACTTC; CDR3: CASSLARRQVLSKSYEQYF
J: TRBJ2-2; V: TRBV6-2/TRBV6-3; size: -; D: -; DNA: TGTGCCAGCAGTTACTTCCCGGGAAACACCGGGGAGCTGTTTTTT; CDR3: CASSYFPGNTGELFF
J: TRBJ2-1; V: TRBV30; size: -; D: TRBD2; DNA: TGTGCCTGGAGTCGGGCTAGCGGGGTTAATGAGCAGTTCTTC; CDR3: CAWSRASGVNEQFF
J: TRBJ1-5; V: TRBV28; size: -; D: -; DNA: TGTGCCAGCAGTCGGTCTGGAGCGAGGGCCAATCGCAATCAGCCCCAGCATTTT; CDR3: CASSRSGARANRNQPQHF
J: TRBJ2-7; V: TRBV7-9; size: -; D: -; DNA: TGTGCCAGCAGCTTAGCGCCCCCCGGGAAATGGGACTACGAGCAGTACTTC; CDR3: CASSLAPPGKWDYEQYF
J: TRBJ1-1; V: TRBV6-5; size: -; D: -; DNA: TGTGCCAGCATCCGCGAAGGAGCAAACACTGAAGCTTTCTTT; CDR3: CASIREGANTEAFF
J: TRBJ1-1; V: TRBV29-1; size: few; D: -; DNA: TGCAGCGTGGGGGACGGGACTGTGACTGAAGCTTTCTTT; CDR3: CSVGDGTVTEAFF
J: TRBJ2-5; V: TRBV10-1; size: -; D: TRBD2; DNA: TGCGCCAGCCGCAAAGAAACTAGCGGGGGAGGAGGGGAGACCCAGTACTTC; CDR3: CASRKETSGGGGETQYF
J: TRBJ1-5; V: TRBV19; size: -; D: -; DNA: TGTGCCAGTAACTCGGGGAGCCAGCCCCAGCATTTT; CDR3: CASNSGSQPQHF
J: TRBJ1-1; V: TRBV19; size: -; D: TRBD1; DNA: TGTGCCAGTACCCTGGGACAGGGGAACACTGAAGCTTTCTTT; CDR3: CASTLGQGNTEAFF
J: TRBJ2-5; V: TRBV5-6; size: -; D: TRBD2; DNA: TGTGCCAGCACCAACTGGGGCCTAGCGGGAGGGAAGACCCAGTACTTC; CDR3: CASTNWGLAGGKTQYF
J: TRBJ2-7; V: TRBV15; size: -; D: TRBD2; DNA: TGTGCCACCAGCAGAGGCACTAGCGAATCCTACGAGCAGTACTTC; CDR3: CATSRGTSESYEQYF
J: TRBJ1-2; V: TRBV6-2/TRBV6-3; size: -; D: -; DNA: TGTGCCAGCAGTTATGGGAGAAGAATAAACTATGGCTACACCTTC; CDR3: CASSYGRRINYGYTF
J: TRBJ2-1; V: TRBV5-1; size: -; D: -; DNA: TGCGCCAGCAGCTTGGTTCAGGGGCCCCCCCAGTTCTTC; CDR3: CASSLVQGPPQFF
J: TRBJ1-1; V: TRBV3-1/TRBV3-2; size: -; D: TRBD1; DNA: TGTGCCAGCAGCCAAACTACAGGGGTTGGGACTGAAGCTTTCTTT; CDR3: CASSQTTGVGTEAFF
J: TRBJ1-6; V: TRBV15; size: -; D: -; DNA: TGTGCCACCAGCAGAGACCCCCGGAGCTCCTATAATTCACCCCTCCACTTT; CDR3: CATSRDPRSSYNSPLHF
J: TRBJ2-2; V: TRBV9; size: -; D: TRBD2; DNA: TGTGCCAGCAGCGTAGTAGCGGGGGGCAATACCGGGGAGCTGTTTTTT; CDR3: CASSVVAGGNTGELFF
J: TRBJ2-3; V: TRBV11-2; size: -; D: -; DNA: TGTGCCAGCAGCTCCCCCGGGGTTTTCGGAGGGCTTAGCACAGATACGCAGTATTTT; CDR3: CASSSPGVFGGLSTDTQYF
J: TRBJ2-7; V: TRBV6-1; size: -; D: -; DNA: TGTGCCAGCAGTGACAGGGGGGACGTATCCTACGAGCAGTACTTC; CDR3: CASSDRGDVSYEQYF
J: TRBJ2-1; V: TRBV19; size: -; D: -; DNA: TGTGCCAGTAGTACCGAGGGGGTAGGCGATGAGCAGTTCTTC; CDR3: CASSTEGVGDEQFF
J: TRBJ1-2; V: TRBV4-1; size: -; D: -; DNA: TGCGCCAGCAGCCACAGACAGACTGTCTTGGGCTACACCTTC; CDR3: CASSHRQTVLGYTF
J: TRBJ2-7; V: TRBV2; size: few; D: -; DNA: TGTGCCAGCAGCCTCTACGAGCAGTACTTC; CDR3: CASSLYEQYF
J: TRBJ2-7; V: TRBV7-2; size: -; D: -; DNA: TGTGCCAGCAGCTTAGGAGTGGGGACAATGGCCTACGAGCAGTACTTC; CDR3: CASSLGVGTMAYEQYF
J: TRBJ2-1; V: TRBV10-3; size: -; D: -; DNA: TGTGCCACCAGAGGAAGGACAGAGTACAATGAGCAGTTCTTC; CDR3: CATRGRTEYNEQFF
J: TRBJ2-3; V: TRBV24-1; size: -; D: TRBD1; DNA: TGTGCCACCAGTGATTCCTTACCCCAGGGGGCCAGCACAGATACGCAGTATTTT; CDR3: CATSDSLPQGASTDTQYF
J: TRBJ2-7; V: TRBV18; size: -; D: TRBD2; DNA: TGTGCCAGCTCATTTACCGGGACTAGCGAGTCCGAGCAGTACTTC; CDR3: CASSFTGTSESEQYF
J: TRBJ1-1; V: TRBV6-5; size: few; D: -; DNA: TGTGCCAGCAGTTACCGGGGGGGGACTGAAGCTTTCTTT; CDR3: CASSYRGGTEAFF
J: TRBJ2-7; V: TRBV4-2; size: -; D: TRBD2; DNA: TGTGCCAGCAGCCAAGGCCTAGCGGGCTACGAGCAGTACTTC; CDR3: CASSQGLAGYEQYF
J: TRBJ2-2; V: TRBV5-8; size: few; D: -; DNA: TGTGCCAGCAGGCGAAGGACTAACACCGGGGAGCTGTTTTTT; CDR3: CASRRRTNTGELFF
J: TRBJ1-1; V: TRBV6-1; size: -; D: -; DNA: TGTGCCAGCAGTGAACAGGGCGGTTACACTGAAGCTTTCTTT; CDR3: CASSEQGGYTEAFF